Listed below are T cell receptor beta chains from one sample, sequenced in a study of shared clonotypes between healthy human individuals. The method was immunoSEQ multiplex PCR; TCRdb's version includes in-frame clones alone and lacks a portion of them. The sample lists about 2.4 million clones; roughly 93% were seen once. Specimen: naive CD4+ T cells from PBMCs. Every receptor here comes from a man aged 18-30 years in good health. Some clones in this sample may be carry-over from other donors' samples. The CDR3 runs from the conserved cysteine through the conserved F or W. The D gene is left open where the match is weak. Size values are once, few and many counts, or a class for expanded clones, and some rows have none.

cdr3_aa	cdr3_nt	clone_size	d_call	v_call	j_call
CASSLPSGYNEQFF	TGCGCCAGCAGCTTACCTAGCGGTTACAATGAGCAGTTCTTC	-	TRBD2	TRBV5-1	TRBJ2-1
CAWSLGRRGTEAFF	TGTGCCTGGAGCCTAGGGCGTAGGGGCACTGAAGCTTTCTTT	-	-	TRBV30	TRBJ1-1
CASSVDRGSDIQYF	TGTGCCAGCAGCGTCGACAGGGGGTCGGACATTCAGTACTTC	-	TRBD1	TRBV9	TRBJ2-4
CASRRDRDGTEAFF	TGTGCCAGCAGACGAGACAGGGATGGGACTGAAGCTTTCTTT	-	TRBD1	TRBV6-1	TRBJ1-1
CSVGGSAEAFF	TGCAGCGTTGGGGGTAGCGCTGAAGCTTTCTTT	-	-	TRBV29-1	TRBJ1-1
CASSLRDGDYGYTF	TGTGCCAGCAGTTTACGGGACGGAGACTATGGCTACACCTTC	-	-	TRBV27	TRBJ1-2
CASSTLSGAEETQYF	TGCGCCAGCAGCACGCTTTCCGGGGCCGAAGAGACCCAGTACTTC	-	-	TRBV5-1	TRBJ2-5
CASSVERTAPGYEQYF	TGTGCCAGCAGCGTGGAACGGACCGCGCCCGGCTACGAGCAGTACTTC	-	-	TRBV9	TRBJ2-7
CATSRGDNEQFF	TGTGCCACCAGCAGAGGAGACAATGAGCAGTTCTTC	-	-	TRBV15	TRBJ2-1
CASSPTSGLADTDTQYF	TGTGCCAGCTCACCAACGAGTGGACTAGCGGACACAGATACGCAGTATTTT	-	TRBD2	TRBV18	TRBJ2-3
CASSSQGTSGTRTDTQYF	TGTGCCAGCAGCTCACAAGGGACTAGCGGGACACGCACAGATACGCAGTATTTT	-	TRBD2	TRBV5-6	TRBJ2-3
CASRYRPDSRSGANVLTF	TGTGCCAGCAGGTATAGACCGGACTCTCGCTCTGGGGCCAACGTCCTGACTTTC	-	-	TRBV11-2	TRBJ2-6
CASIYDTYEQYF	TGTGCCAGCATCTATGACACCTACGAGCAGTACTTC	-	-	TRBV6-1	TRBJ2-7
CASSYSQAAYVLTF	TGTGCCAGCAGTTACTCCCAGGCTGCCTACGTCCTGACTTTC	-	-	TRBV6-5	TRBJ2-6
CASSSGLAGVQEQYF	TGTGCCAGCAGCTCGGGACTAGCGGGAGTTCAAGAGCAGTACTTC	-	TRBD2	TRBV7-2	TRBJ2-7
CASSHRGPGYTF	TGTGCCAGTAGCCACAGGGGCCCTGGCTACACCTTC	-	TRBD1	TRBV19	TRBJ1-2
CASSAHRGLDEKLFF	TGTGCCAGCAGTGCACACAGGGGGCTGGATGAAAAACTGTTTTTT	-	TRBD1	TRBV25-1	TRBJ1-4
CAIRKTSYNEQFF	TGTGCCATCAGGAAGACTAGCTACAATGAGCAGTTCTTC	-	-	TRBV10-3	TRBJ2-1
CASSRIPYSNQPQHF	TGTGCCAGCAGCAGAATACCTTATAGCAATCAGCCCCAGCATTTT	-	-	TRBV7-3	TRBJ1-5
CASSGSRDRKTRYGYTF	TGTGCCAGCAGCGGGTCCCGGGACAGGAAAACCCGCTATGGCTACACCTTC	-	TRBD1	TRBV7-9	TRBJ1-2
CASSEQSYEQYF	TGTGCCAGCAGTGAACAGTCCTACGAGCAGTACTTC	once	-	TRBV2	TRBJ2-7
CASSLARGSSYEQYF	TGTGCCAGCAGCTTAGCGCGAGGTAGCAGCTACGAGCAGTACTTC	once	-	TRBV7-8	TRBJ2-7
CASRDFNSPLHF	TGTGCCAGCAGGGATTTTAATTCACCCCTCCACTTT	-	-	TRBV7-9	TRBJ1-6
CASSPGQGLNQPQHF	TGTGCCAGCAGTCCGGGACAGGGGCTAAATCAGCCCCAGCATTTT	few	TRBD1	TRBV27	TRBJ1-5
CASSLGSGGSYEQYF	TGTGCCAGCAGCTTAGGGTCAGGGGGCTCCTACGAGCAGTACTTC	-	TRBD1	TRBV7-7	TRBJ2-7
CSVESNRDGEKLFF	TGCAGCGTTGAATCCAACAGGGATGGAGAAAAACTGTTTTTT	-	-	TRBV29-1	TRBJ1-4
CASSYQSGQPQHF	TGTGCCAGCAGCTACCAATCTGGTCAGCCCCAGCATTTT	-	-	TRBV14	TRBJ1-5
CASGTRGRSTYEQYF	TGTGCTAGTGGAACTAGGGGTCGGAGCACCTACGAGCAGTACTTC	-	-	TRBV12-5	TRBJ2-7
CASSHIAGGRYNEQFF	TGTGCCAGCAGCCATATAGCGGGAGGGCGATACAATGAGCAGTTCTTC	-	TRBD2	TRBV4-2	TRBJ2-1
CASSSKQGGDPAFF	TGTGCCAGCAGCTCCAAACAGGGGGGCGATCCTGCTTTCTTT	-	TRBD1	TRBV7-9	TRBJ1-1
CASSPSITGELFF	TGTGCCAGCTCACCTAGCATAACCGGGGAGCTGTTTTTT	-	-	TRBV18	TRBJ2-2
CASSGGRPPSEQYF	TGTGCCAGTTCCGGGGGGCGCCCGCCCTCCGAGCAGTACTTC	-	-	TRBV18	TRBJ2-7
CASSVEWGNTIYF	TGTGCCAGCAGTGTCGAGTGGGGAAACACCATATATTTT	-	-	TRBV27	TRBJ1-3
CASSSEGTKNIQYF	TGTGCCAGCAGCTCCGAGGGGACCAAAAACATTCAGTACTTC	-	-	TRBV7-9	TRBJ2-4
CASSLDYGATQYF	TGTGCCAGCAGCTTGGATTACGGTGCGACCCAGTACTTC	-	-	TRBV5-8	TRBJ2-5
CASSLQVGDTEAFF	TGCGCCAGCAGCTTACAGGTTGGCGACACTGAAGCTTTCTTT	-	-	TRBV5-1	TRBJ1-1
CASIGGQGAGEQYF	TGTGCCAGCATAGGTGGCCAGGGGGCCGGCGAGCAGTACTTC	-	TRBD1	TRBV28	TRBJ2-7
CASSERWRAHEQYF	TGTGCCAGCAGTGAAAGGTGGAGAGCTCACGAGCAGTACTTC	-	-	TRBV6-1	TRBJ2-7
CASTIVGGEGEQFF	TGTGCCAGCACCATCGTGGGGGGCGAGGGTGAGCAGTTCTTC	-	-	TRBV6-5	TRBJ2-1
CASSEWTGSEAFF	TGCGCCAGCAGTGAGTGGACAGGGTCTGAAGCTTTCTTT	-	TRBD1	TRBV10-1	TRBJ1-1
CASSQGQVRINQPQHF	TGTGCCAGCAGCCAAGGGCAGGTCCGCATTAATCAGCCCCAGCATTTT	-	-	TRBV7-2	TRBJ1-5
CASGSVAPSRGRENNEQFF	TGTGCTAGTGGTTCGGTAGCCCCCTCTCGGGGCAGGGAGAACAATGAGCAGTTCTTC	-	-	TRBV12-5	TRBJ2-1
CASSPRQTNEKLFF	TGTGCCAGCTCACCCCGACAGACAAATGAAAAACTGTTTTTT	-	-	TRBV18	TRBJ1-4
CATSDIAKNIQYF	TGTGCCACCTCAGACATAGCCAAAAACATTCAGTACTTC	once	-	TRBV6-5	TRBJ2-4
CASSLLDPRRSKYF	TGTGCCAGCAGCCTACTGGACCCTCGCCGATCTAAGTACTTC	-	-	TRBV7-2	TRBJ2-7
CARSPRVTSTDTQYF	TGTGCCAGAAGCCCCCGGGTGACTAGCACAGATACGCAGTATTTT	-	-	TRBV5-3	TRBJ2-3